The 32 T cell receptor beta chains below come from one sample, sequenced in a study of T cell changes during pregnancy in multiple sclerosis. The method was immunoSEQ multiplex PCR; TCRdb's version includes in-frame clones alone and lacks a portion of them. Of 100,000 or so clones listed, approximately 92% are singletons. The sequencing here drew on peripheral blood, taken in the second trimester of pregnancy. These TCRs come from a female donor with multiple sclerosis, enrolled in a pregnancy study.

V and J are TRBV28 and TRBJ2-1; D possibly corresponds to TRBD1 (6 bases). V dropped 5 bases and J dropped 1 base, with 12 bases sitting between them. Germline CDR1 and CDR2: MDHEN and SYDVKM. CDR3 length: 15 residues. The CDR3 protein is CASSTHRVSYNEQFF. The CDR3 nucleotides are TGTGCCAGCAGTACCCACAGGGTGTCCTACAATGAGCAGTTCTTC.

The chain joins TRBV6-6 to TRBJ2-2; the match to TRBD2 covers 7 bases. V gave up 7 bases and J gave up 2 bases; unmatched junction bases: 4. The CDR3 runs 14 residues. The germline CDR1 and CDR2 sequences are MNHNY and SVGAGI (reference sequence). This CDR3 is CASKREPNTGELFF. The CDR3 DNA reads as TGTGCCAGCAAGCGGGAACCAAACACCGGGGAGCTGTTTTTT.

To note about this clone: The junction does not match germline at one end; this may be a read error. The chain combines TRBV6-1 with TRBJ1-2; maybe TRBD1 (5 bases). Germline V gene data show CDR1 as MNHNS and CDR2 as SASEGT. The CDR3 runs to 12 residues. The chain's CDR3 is CASSVWGRAVDF. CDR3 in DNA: TGTGCCAGCAGTGTTTGGGGGAGGGCCGTGGACTTC.

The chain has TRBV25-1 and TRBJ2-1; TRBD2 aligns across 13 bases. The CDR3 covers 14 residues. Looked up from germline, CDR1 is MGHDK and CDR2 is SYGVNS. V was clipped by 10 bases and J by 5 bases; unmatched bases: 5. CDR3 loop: CATSGTSGNNEQFF. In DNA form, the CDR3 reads TGTGCCACGTCCGGGACTAGCGGGAACAATGAGCAGTTCTTC. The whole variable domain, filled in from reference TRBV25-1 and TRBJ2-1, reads EADIYQTPRYLVIGTGKKITLECSQTMGHDKMYWYQQDPGMELHLIHYSYGVNSTEKGDLSSESTVSRIRTEHFPLTLESARPSHTSQYLCATSGTSGNNEQFFGPGTRLTVL.

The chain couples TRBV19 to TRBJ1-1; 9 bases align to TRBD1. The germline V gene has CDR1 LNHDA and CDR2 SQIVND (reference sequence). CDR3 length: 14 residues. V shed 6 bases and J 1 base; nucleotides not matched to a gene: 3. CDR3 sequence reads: CASRGTGRNTEAFF. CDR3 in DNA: TGTGCCAGTAGGGGGACAGGGAGGAACACTGAAGCTTTCTTT.

The CDR3 nucleotides are TGTGCCAGCAGCTCAGGCCACCCGACAGGGGGATCCCGTGCAACTAATGAAAAACTGTTTTTT. It translates to CASSSGHPTGGSRATNEKLFF. The rearrangement joins TRBV13 to TRBJ1-4; 9 nucleotides align to TRBD1. This CDR3 is built from 21 residues. Per germline, CDR1 PRHDT and CDR2 FYEKMQ (reference sequence). V lost 4 bases, J lost 0 bases, and 18 bases stayed unmatched. The full variable domain, completed using reference TRBV13 and TRBJ1-4, is AAGVIQSPRHLIKEKRETATLKCYPIPRHDTVYWYQQGPGQDPQFLISFYEKMQSDKGSIPDRFSAQQFSDYHSELNMSSLELGDSALYFCASSSGHPTGGSRATNEKLFFGSGTQLSVL.

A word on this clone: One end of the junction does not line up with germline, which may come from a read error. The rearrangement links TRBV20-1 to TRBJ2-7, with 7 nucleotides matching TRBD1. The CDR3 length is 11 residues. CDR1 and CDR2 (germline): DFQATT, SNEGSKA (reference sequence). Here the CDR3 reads CSARRVGTVLF. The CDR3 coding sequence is TGCAGTGCTAGGCGAGTCGGGACAGTCCTGTTC.

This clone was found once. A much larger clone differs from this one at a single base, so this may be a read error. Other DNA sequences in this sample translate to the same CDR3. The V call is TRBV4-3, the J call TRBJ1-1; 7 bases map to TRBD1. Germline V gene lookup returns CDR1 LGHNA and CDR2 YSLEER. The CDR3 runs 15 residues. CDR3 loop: CASSQEGAPKAEAFF. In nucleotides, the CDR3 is TGCGCTAGCAGCCAAGAGGGGGCCCCTAAGGCTGAAGCTTTCTTT.

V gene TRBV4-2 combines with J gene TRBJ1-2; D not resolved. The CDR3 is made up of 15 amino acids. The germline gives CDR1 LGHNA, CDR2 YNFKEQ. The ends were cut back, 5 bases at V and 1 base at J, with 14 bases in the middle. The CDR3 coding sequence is TGTGCCAGCAGCTCCCAAGAGCAGGTTAACTATGGCTACACCTTC. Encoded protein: CASSSQEQVNYGYTF.

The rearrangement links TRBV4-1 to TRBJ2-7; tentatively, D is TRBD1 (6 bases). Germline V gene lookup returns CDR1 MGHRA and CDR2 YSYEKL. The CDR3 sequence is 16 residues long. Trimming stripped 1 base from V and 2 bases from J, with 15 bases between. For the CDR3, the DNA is TGCGCCAGCAGCCAAGCCCCGGACAGCCCCACCTACGAGCAGTACTTC. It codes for CASSQAPDSPTYEQYF.

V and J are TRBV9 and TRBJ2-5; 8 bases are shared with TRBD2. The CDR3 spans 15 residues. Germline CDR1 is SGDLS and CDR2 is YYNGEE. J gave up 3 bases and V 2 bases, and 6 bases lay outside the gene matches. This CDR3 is CASSVAGTSEETQYF. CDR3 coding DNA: TGTGCCAGCAGCGTCGCCGGGACTAGTGAAGAGACCCAGTACTTC. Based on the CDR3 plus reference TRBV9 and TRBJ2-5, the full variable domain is DSGVTQTPKHLITATGQRVTLRCSPRSGDLSVYWYQQSLDQGLQFLIQYYNGEERAKGNILERFSAQQFPDLHSELNLSSLELGDSALYFCASSVAGTSEETQYFGPGTRLLVL.

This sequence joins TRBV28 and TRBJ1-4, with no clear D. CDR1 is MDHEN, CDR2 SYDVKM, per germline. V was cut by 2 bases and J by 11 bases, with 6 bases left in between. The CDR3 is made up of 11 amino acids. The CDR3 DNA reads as TGTGCCAGCAGTTTAGGAGTCAAACTGTTTTTT. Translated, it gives CASSLGVKLFF.

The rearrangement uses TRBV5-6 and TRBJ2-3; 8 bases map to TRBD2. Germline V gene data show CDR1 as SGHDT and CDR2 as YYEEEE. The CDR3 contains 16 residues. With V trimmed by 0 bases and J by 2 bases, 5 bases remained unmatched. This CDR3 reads CASSLEASGHTDTQYF. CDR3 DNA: TGTGCCAGCAGCTTGGAAGCTAGCGGGCACACAGATACGCAGTATTTT.

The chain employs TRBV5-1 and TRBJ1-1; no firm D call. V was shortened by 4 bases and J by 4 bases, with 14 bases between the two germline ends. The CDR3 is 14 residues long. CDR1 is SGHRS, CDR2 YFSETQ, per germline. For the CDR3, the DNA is TGCGCCAGCAGCCGGGAGAACCGAGGCACTGAAGCTTTCTTT. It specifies CASSRENRGTEAFF. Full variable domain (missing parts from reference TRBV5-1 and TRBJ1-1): KAGVTQTPRYLIKTRGQQVTLSCSPISGHRSVSWYQQTPGQGLQFLFEYFSETQRNKGNFPGRFSGRQFSNSRSEMNVSTLELGDSALYLCASSRENRGTEAFFGQGTRLTVV.

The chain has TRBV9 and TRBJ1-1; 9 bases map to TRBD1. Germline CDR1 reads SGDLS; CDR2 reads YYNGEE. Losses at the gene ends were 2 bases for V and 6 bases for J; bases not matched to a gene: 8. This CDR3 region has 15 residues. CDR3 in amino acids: CASSVTGGLGSEAFF. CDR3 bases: TGTGCCAGCAGCGTGACAGGGGGGCTGGGGTCTGAAGCTTTCTTT.

The CDR3 reads CASSQEARGDEQYF. CDR3 nucleotide sequence: TGTGCCAGCAGCCAAGAGGCCCGGGGTGACGAGCAGTACTTC. The chain carries TRBV4-2 and TRBJ2-7, with D tentatively TRBD2 (5 bases). This CDR3 region has 14 residues. Trimming removed 0 bases from V and 5 bases from J, with 11 bases in between. Germline V gives CDR1 LGHNA, CDR2 YNFKEQ.

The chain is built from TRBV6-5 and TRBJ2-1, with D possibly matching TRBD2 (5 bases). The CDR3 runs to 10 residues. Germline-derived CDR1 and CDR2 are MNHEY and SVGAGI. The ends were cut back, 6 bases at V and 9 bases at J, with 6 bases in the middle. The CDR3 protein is CASRGSEQFF. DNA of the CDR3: TGTGCCAGCAGGGGGAGTGAGCAGTTCTTC.

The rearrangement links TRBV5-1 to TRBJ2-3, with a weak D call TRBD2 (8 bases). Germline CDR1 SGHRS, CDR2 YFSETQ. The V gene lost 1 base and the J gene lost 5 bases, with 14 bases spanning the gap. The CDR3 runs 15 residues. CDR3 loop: CASSLRGLAGDTQYF. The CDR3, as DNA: TGCGCCAGCAGCTTGAGGGGGCTAGCGGGAGATACGCAGTATTTT.

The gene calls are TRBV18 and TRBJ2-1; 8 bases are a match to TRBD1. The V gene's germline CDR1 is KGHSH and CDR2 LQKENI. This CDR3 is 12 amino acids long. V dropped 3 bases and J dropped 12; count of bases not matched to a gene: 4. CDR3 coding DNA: TGTGCCAGCTCACCGGCCGGGACAGGGCAGTTCTTC. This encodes CASSPAGTGQFF.

The CDR3 nucleotides read TGTGCCAGCAGTTTACAGGGTCCCTCTGGAAACACCATATATTTT. Residues: CASSLQGPSGNTIYF. The chain carries TRBV28 and TRBJ1-3; D may be TRBD1 (5 bases). Trimming removed 2 bases from V and 0 bases from J, with 8 bases in between. Germline loops: CDR1 MDHEN, CDR2 SYDVKM. The CDR3 is made up of 15 amino acids.

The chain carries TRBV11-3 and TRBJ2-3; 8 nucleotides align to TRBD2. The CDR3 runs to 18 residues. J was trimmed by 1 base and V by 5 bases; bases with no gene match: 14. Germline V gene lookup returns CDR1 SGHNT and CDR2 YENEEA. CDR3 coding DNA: TGTGCCAGCAGCCGAAAACAGAAAGCGGGAGTAGGCACAGATACGCAGTATTTT. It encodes CASSRKQKAGVGTDTQYF.

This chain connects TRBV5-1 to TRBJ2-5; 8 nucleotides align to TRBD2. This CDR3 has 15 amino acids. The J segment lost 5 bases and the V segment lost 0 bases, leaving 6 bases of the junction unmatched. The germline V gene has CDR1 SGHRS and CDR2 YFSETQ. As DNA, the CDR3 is TGCGCCAGCAGCTTGGCCGCGGGAGGCTGGGAGACCCAGTACTTC. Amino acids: CASSLAAGGWETQYF.

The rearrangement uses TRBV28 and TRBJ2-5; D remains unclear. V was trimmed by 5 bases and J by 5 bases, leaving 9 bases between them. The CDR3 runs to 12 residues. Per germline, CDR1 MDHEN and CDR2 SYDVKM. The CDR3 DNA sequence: TGTGCCAGCAGTCCCCGGGTCGAGACCCAGTACTTC. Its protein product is CASSPRVETQYF. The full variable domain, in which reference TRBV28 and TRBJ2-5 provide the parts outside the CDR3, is DVKVTQSSRYLVKRTGEKVFLECVQDMDHENMFWYRQDPGLGLRLIYFSYDVKMKEKGDIPEGYSVSREKKERFSLILESASTNQTSMYLCASSPRVETQYFGPGTRLLVL.

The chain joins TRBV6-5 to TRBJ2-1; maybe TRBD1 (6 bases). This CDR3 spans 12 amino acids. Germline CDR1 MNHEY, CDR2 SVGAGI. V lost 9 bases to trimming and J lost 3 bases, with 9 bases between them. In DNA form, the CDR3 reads TGTGCCAGTTCCAGGGGCTACAATGAGCAGTTCTTC. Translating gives CASSRGYNEQFF.

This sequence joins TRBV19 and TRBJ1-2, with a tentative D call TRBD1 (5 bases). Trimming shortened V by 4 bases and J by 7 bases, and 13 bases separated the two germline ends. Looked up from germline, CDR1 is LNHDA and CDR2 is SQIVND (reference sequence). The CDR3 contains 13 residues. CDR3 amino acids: CASSNRGKRGYTF. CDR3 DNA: TGTGCCAGTAGTAACCGGGGGAAACGTGGCTACACCTTC. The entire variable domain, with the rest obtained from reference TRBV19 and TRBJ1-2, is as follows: DGGITQSPKYLFRKEGQNVTLSCEQNLNHDAMYWYRQDPGQGLRLIYYSQIVNDFQKGDIAEGYSVSREKKESFPLTVTSAQKNPTAFYLCASSNRGKRGYTFGSGTRLTVV.

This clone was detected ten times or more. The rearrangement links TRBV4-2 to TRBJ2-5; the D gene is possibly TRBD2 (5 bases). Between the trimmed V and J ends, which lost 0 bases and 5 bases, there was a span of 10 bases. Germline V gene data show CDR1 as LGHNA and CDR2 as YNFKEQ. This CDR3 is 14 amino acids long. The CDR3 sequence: CASSQDARVETQYF. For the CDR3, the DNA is TGTGCCAGCAGCCAAGATGCGAGGGTGGAGACCCAGTACTTC.

CDR3 bases: TGTGCCAGCAGCGTCGGGACTAGCGGGAGGTACAATGAGCAGTTCTTC. This gives the protein CASSVGTSGRYNEQFF. The V gene is TRBV9, the J gene TRBJ2-1; 15 nucleotides align to TRBD2. This CDR3 comprises 16 residues. V was pared by 2 bases and J by 4 bases, with 1 base of the junction left unmatched. CDR1 and CDR2 from the germline V gene are SGDLS and YYNGEE.

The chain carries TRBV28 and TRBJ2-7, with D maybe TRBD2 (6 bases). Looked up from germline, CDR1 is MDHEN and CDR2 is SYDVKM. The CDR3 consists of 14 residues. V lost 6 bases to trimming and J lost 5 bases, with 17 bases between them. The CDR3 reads CASSRDSGLDEQYF. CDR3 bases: TGTGCCAGCAGCCGGGACTCTGGGCTTGACGAGCAGTACTTC.

CDR3 protein: CASSLRGRQGSSYNEQFF. CDR3 coding DNA: TGTGCCAGCAGCTTAAGGGGTCGACAGGGTAGCTCCTACAATGAGCAGTTCTTC. This rearrangement joins TRBV7-6 to TRBJ2-1; 7 nucleotides match TRBD1. V lost 2 bases to trimming and J lost 0 bases; unmatched junction nucleotides: 10. Germline V gene data show CDR1 as SGHVS and CDR2 as FNYEAQ. The CDR3 totals 18 residues.

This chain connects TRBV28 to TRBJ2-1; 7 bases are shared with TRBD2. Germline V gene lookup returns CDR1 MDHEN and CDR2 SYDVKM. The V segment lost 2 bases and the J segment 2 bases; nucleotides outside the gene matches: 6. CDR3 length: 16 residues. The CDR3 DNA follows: TGTGCCAGCAGTTTAATAGGACTAGTCACCTACAATGAGCAGTTCTTC. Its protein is CASSLIGLVTYNEQFF. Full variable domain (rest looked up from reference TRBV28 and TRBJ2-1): DVKVTQSSRYLVKRTGEKVFLECVQDMDHENMFWYRQDPGLGLRLIYFSYDVKMKEKGDIPEGYSVSREKKERFSLILESASTNQTSMYLCASSLIGLVTYNEQFFGPGTRLTVL.

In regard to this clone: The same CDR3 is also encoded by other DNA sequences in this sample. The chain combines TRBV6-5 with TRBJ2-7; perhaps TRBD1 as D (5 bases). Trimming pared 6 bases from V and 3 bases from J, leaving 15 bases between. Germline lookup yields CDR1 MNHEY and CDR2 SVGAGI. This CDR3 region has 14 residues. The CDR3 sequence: CASSPSGSLYEQYF. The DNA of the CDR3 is TGTGCCAGCAGCCCATCAGGGTCCCTCTACGAGCAGTACTTC.

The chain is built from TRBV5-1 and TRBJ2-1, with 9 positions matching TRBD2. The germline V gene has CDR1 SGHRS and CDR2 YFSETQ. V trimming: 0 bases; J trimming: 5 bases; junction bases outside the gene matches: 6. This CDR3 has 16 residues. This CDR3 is CASSLGWLAGNNEQFF. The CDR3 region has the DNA TGCGCCAGCAGCTTGGGGTGGCTAGCGGGAAACAATGAGCAGTTCTTC.